Presented here are 18 T cell receptor beta chains from one specimen sequenced in a study of T-cell memory formation after mild COVID-19. TCRdb ran MiXCR on the 5' RACE reads and lists one entry per CDR3 protein. Among around 250,000 distinct CDR3 sequences listed, 15% to 20% were seen once. The source material was PBMCs or a T cell subset sorted from them (not recorded which). These receptors originate from a young man who had mild COVID-19 (a few samples of this study predate the infection). Cell type and time point are not known.

A few counts support this clonotype. The rearrangement uses TRBV20-1 and TRBJ1-5, with 8 bases matching TRBD1. J gave up 2 bases and V 5 bases, and 14 bases lay outside the gene matches. Germline lookup yields CDR1 DFQATT and CDR2 SNEGSKA (reference sequence). CDR3 length: 17 residues. CDR3 protein: CSAFDSGTGLGNQPQHF. The CDR3 DNA is TGCAGTGCTTTTGACTCCGGGACAGGCTTGGGCAATCAGCCCCAGCATTTT.

This clonotype showed up just a few times. The chain couples TRBV14 to TRBJ2-4; 10 nucleotides align to TRBD1. The CDR3 covers 14 residues. After removal of 4 bases from V and 9 bases from J, the junction contained 6 bases not matched to a gene. Germline V gives CDR1 SGHDN, CDR2 FVKESK. CDR3 sequence (DNA): TGTGCCAGCAGCCCTGACAGGGGGCGTTCCATTCAGTACTTC. This translates into CASSPDRGRSIQYF.

The CDR3 loop reads CAIKGTGDYEQYV. Here the CDR3 DNA reads TGTGCCATCAAAGGGACAGGGGATTACGAGCAGTACGTC. V usage is TRBV10-3 and J usage is TRBJ2-7; 10 positions match TRBD1. This CDR3 region has 13 residues. Germline loops: CDR1 ENHRY, CDR2 SYGVKD. The V segment lost 7 bases and the J segment 4 bases; nucleotides outside the gene matches: 4.

In this sample, this clonotype turned up many times. V gene TRBV28 combines with J gene TRBJ2-5; D unclear. This CDR3 is 13 amino acids long. The germline gives CDR1 MDHEN, CDR2 SYDVKM. Trimming shortened V by 5 bases and J by 4 bases, and 11 bases separated the two germline ends. For the CDR3, the DNA is TGTGCCAGCAGTCCTCCCGGGCGAGAGACCCAGTACTTC. Amino acid sequence: CASSPPGRETQYF.

The chain joins TRBV27 to TRBJ1-4; 9 bases fit TRBD1. The trim removed 3 bases at V and 8 bases at J, leaving 4 bases unmatched. Germline assignment: CDR1 MNHEY and CDR2 SMNVEV (reference sequence). The CDR3 contains 14 residues. As DNA, the CDR3 is TGTGCCAGCAGTTTGGGACAGGGTGCCGAAAAACTGTTTTTT. It translates to CASSLGQGAEKLFF.

This clonotype showed up just a few times. The V gene is TRBV9, the J gene TRBJ2-3, with TRBD2 matching 12 bases. Trimming removed 4 bases from V and 0 bases from J; junction bases left unmatched: 3. This CDR3 has 16 residues. In germline, CDR1 is SGDLS, CDR2 YYNGEE. This chain's CDR3 is CASSRTSGESTDTQYF. In DNA, the CDR3 is TGTGCCAGCAGCAGGACTAGCGGGGAGAGCACAGATACGCAGTATTTT.

This clonotype was counted at least ten times. V usage is TRBV6-2 or TRBV6-3 and J usage is TRBJ2-7; 9 positions agree with TRBD1. Germline trimming cut 0 bases from V and 3 bases from J; bases unmatched to any gene: 0. The CDR3 has 14 amino acids. Germline V gene data show CDR1 as MNHEY and CDR2 as SVGEGT. In nucleotides, the CDR3 is TGTGCCAGCAGTTACTCGACAGGGGGCTACGAGCAGTACTTC. It yields the protein CASSYSTGGYEQYF.

The table lists this clonotype with a few counts. The chain has TRBV12-3 or TRBV12-4 and TRBJ2-7, with 7 bases matching TRBD2. V was clipped by 4 bases and J by 4 bases; unmatched bases: 10. The CDR3 length is 15 residues. The CDR3 DNA is TGTGCCAGCAGTTCCCTGGGGGGAGGGATGTACGAGCAGTACTTC. Encoded protein: CASSSLGGGMYEQYF.

This chain uses TRBV7-2 with TRBJ1-2; possible D gene TRBD1, 6 bases. The CDR3 length is 14 residues. Trimming shortened V by 3 bases and J by 4 bases, and 12 bases separated the two germline ends. The germline CDR1 and CDR2 sequences are SGHTA and FQGNSA. The CDR3 protein is CASSFSGGGYGYTF. The CDR3 nucleotides read TGTGCCAGCAGCTTCAGCGGAGGGGGCTATGGCTACACCTTC. The variable domain in full, completed from reference TRBV7-2 and TRBJ1-2, reads GAGVSQSPSNKVTEKGKDVELRCDPISGHTALYWYRQSLGQGLEFLIYFQGNSAPDKSGLPSDRFSAERTGGSVSTLTIQRTQQEDSAVYLCASSFSGGGYGYTFGSGTRLTVV.

This clonotype has ten or more counts. This chain links TRBV27 with TRBJ2-7; 8 bases line up with TRBD2. CDR3 length: 13 amino acids. V gave up 4 bases and J gave up 3 bases; unmatched junction bases: 2. In germline, CDR1 is MNHEY, CDR2 SMNVEV (reference sequence). The CDR3 DNA sequence: TGTGCCAGCAGTTGGCGGGGGGACTACGAGCAGTACTTC. It specifies CASSWRGDYEQYF.

This clonotype came up many times. The gene calls are TRBV5-1 and TRBJ2-3, with unresolved D. CDR1 and CDR2 from the germline V gene are SGHRS and YFSETQ. The CDR3 covers 13 residues. Trimming removed 0 bases at V and 3 bases at J, with 5 bases between. Here the CDR3 DNA reads TGCGCCAGCAGCTTGGTTCCGACAGATACGCAGTATTTT. Translated: CASSLVPTDTQYF.

In its sample, this clonotype was seen a few times. The chain uses TRBV28 and TRBJ2-7; 8 bases are shared with TRBD1. The CDR3 is 15 amino acids. The junction had 11 bases not matched to a gene; V was cut back by 8 bases and J by 2 bases. Germline V gene sequence: CDR1 MDHEN, CDR2 SYDVKM. CDR3 nucleotides: TGTGCCAGCTGTCCAGGACAGGGCGTGACCTACGAGCAGTACGTC. Amino acid sequence: CASCPGQGVTYEQYV.

The chain employs TRBV20-1 and TRBJ2-1; TRBD2 matches at 8 bases. Germline CDR1 reads DFQATT; CDR2 reads SNEGSKA (reference sequence). This CDR3 contains 14 residues. J lost 6 bases, V lost 6 bases, and 10 bases had no gene match. CDR3 region: CSAPRDGGANEQFF. CDR3 bases: TGCAGTGCCCCGCGTGACGGGGGGGCCAATGAGCAGTTCTTC.

This clonotype was counted a few times. The chain joins TRBV7-2 to TRBJ1-1; D is uncertain. Germline V gene lookup returns CDR1 SGHTA and CDR2 FQGNSA. With 1 base removed from V and 8 bases from J, the gap between germline ends came to 20 bases. The CDR3 is 16 amino acids. The chain's CDR3 is CASSLVAPAGWSEAFF. The CDR3 region has the DNA TGTGCCAGCAGCTTAGTAGCACCCGCTGGTTGGTCGGAAGCTTTCTTT.

The chain employs TRBV6-5 and TRBJ1-6, with 8 bases that match TRBD1. The CDR3 contains 16 residues. With V trimmed by 5 bases and J by 10 bases, 13 bases remained unmatched. Germline-derived CDR1 and CDR2 are MNHEY and SVGAGI. In nucleotides, the CDR3 is TGTGCCAGCAGTCGACAAATTGGACAGGGACGATCACCCCTCCACTTT. As protein: CASSRQIGQGRSPLHF.

This clonotype appeared a few times. The chain joins TRBV7-3 to TRBJ2-1; 12 bases fit TRBD2. This CDR3 spans 15 amino acids. Trimming at V came to 5 bases and at J to 10 bases, leaving 9 bases not matched to a gene. Germline loops: CDR1 SGHTA, CDR2 FQGTGA. The DNA of the CDR3 is TGTGCCAGCAGCACAACGACTAGCGGGGGAGGAGAGCAGTTCTTC. Translated: CASSTTTSGGGEQFF.

This chain joins TRBV6-5 and TRBJ2-1; D call uncertain. CDR3 length: 20 amino acids. Trimming cost V 2 bases and J 4 bases, with 27 bases left between them. Germline loops: CDR1 MNHEY, CDR2 SVGAGI. The CDR3 nucleotides are TGTGCCAGCAGTTACCCTCCCTCTACGCTTCCCACCCCTTCTTACAATGAGCAGTTCTTC. It yields the protein CASSYPPSTLPTPSYNEQFF.

The V call is TRBV5-1, the J call TRBJ2-1, with TRBD1 identical over 7 bases. With 4 bases clipped from V and 2 bases from J, the junction kept 3 bases outside the gene matches. Germline V gene lookup returns CDR1 SGHRS and CDR2 YFSETQ. The CDR3 has 14 residues. The CDR3 coding sequence is TGCGCCAGCAGCGGAGGACAGGCCTACAATGAGCAGTTCTTC. Translated: CASSGGQAYNEQFF. Looking up the rest from reference TRBV5-1 and TRBJ2-1 gives the full variable domain: KAGVTQTPRYLIKTRGQQVTLSCSPISGHRSVSWYQQTPGQGLQFLFEYFSETQRNKGNFPGRFSGRQFSNSRSEMNVSTLELGDSALYLCASSGGQAYNEQFFGPGTRLTVL.